This T cell receptor beta chain is from a study of cytomegalovirus exposure and HLA in healthy donors. V shed 6 bases and J 7 bases; nucleotides not matched to a gene: 9. Germline V gives CDR1 MNHNS, CDR2 SASEGT. The CDR3 runs to 15 residues. The primer mix had 60 Vbeta and 13 Jbeta primers. TCRdb's copy holds only in-frame clones and misses some; the assay was immunoSEQ multiplex PCR. The data hold around 110,000 clones, with roughly 80% observed a single time. Study-wide results and caveats: Previously analyzed data showed that most TCR beta V segments were productive at a frequency of about 87% or about 30%. DRB1 had the most TCR associations and HLA-C the fewest, a later analysis found, with rates varying by HLA locus.

Comment on this clone: Antigen specificity is unknown.

The sequenced sample was PBMCs. The clonotype comes from a man aged 45 to 65 in good health and CMV-seronegative. The chain combines TRBV6-1 with TRBJ1-3; TRBD1 aligns across 10 bases. The CDR3 region is CASSTDRGLWNTIYF. Written as DNA, the CDR3 is TGTGCCAGCAGCACCGACAGGGGGCTTTGGAACACCATATATTTT.